Shown below are 20 T cell receptor beta chains from a single sample sequenced in a study of T-cell memory formation after mild COVID-19. TCRdb re-derived calls from the 5' RACE reads in MiXCR, one entry per CDR3 protein. The sample yields 270,000 or so distinct CDR3 sequences, about a sixth seen once. Source material: PBMCs or a T cell subset sorted from them (not recorded which). These receptors came from a man aged 18 to 35 who had mild COVID-19 (a few samples of this study predate the infection). Cell type and time point are not known.

The rearrangement uses TRBV6-1 and TRBJ2-6; D perhaps matches TRBD1 (5 bases). The CDR3 loop spans 16 amino acids. V was pared by 3 bases and J by 2 bases, with 11 bases between. Per germline, CDR1 MNHNS and CDR2 SASEGT. The DNA of the CDR3 is TGTGCCAGCAGTGACGCAGGGCGCCCTGGGGCCAACGTCCTGACTTTC. Encoded protein: CASSDAGRPGANVLTF.

This clonotype was seen a handful of times. V is TRBV11-1 and J is TRBJ2-5; 7 positions agree with TRBD1. The CDR3 spans 15 residues. The germline V gene has CDR1 SGHAT and CDR2 FQDESV (reference sequence). V gave up 5 bases and J gave up 2 bases; unmatched junction bases: 8. The CDR3 is CASSPRTGSQETQYF. The CDR3 coding sequence is TGTGCCAGCAGCCCCCGGACAGGATCACAAGAGACCCAGTACTTC.

This rearrangement joins TRBV28 to TRBJ1-4; weak D call: TRBD1 (6 bases). Trimming removed 6 bases from V and 8 bases from J, with 16 bases in between. CDR3 size: 14 residues. Per the germline V gene, CDR1 is MDHEN and CDR2 is SYDVKM. The CDR3 DNA is TGTGCCAGCAGGGAAAACAGGGCATGGGAAAAACTGTTTTTT. Residues: CASRENRAWEKLFF.

This clonotype was observed many times. The chain joins TRBV7-2 to TRBJ1-1; TRBD1 is a possible D gene (6 bases). This CDR3 has 13 amino acids. With 7 bases removed from V and 5 bases from J, the gap between germline ends came to 14 bases. Germline values: CDR1 SGHTA, CDR2 FQGNSA. DNA for the CDR3: TGTGCCAGCACCTTTCAGGGGCTGACTGAAGCTTTCTTT. Protein sequence: CASTFQGLTEAFF.

The rearrangement uses TRBV7-9 and TRBJ2-3; perhaps TRBD2 as D (5 bases). From germline, CDR1 is SEHNR and CDR2 FQNEAQ (reference sequence). The CDR3 is 13 residues long. The V end was cut by 6 bases, the J end by 5 bases, with 12 bases between. DNA of the CDR3: TGTGCCAGCAGAGCCGGGGAAGGAGATACGCAGTATTTT. Its protein is CASRAGEGDTQYF.

This clonotype was counted a few times. CDR3 coding DNA: TGTGCCAGCAGCGAGGGTCCGTGGTCTGGAAACACCATATATTTT. Protein sequence: CASSEGPWSGNTIYF. V and J are TRBV9 and TRBJ1-3; the D is unclear. CDR1 is SGDLS, CDR2 YYNGEE, per germline. This CDR3 is built from 15 residues. Trimming took off 3 bases at V and 1 base at J, with 11 bases between the two ends.

The sample holds a few counts of this clonotype. This chain uses TRBV12-3 or TRBV12-4 with TRBJ2-7; the match to TRBD1 covers 10 bases. There are 15 residues in the CDR3. V trimming: 5 bases; J trimming: 4 bases; junction bases outside the gene matches: 8. The CDR3 sequence: CASSASGTGAYEQYF. As DNA, the CDR3 is TGTGCCAGCAGTGCATCCGGGACAGGGGCGTACGAGCAGTACTTC.

There are a few counts of this clonotype. The rearrangement joins TRBV20-1 to TRBJ2-5; no reliable D call. The CDR3 is made up of 14 amino acids. The ends were cut back, 0 bases at V and 1 base at J, with 9 bases in the middle. Germline lookup yields CDR1 DFQATT and CDR2 SNEGSKA (reference sequence). The CDR3 coding sequence is TGCAGTGCTAGAGAACAGCCGGGCCAAGAGACCCAGTACTTC. Protein product: CSAREQPGQETQYF.

This clonotype was counted only a few times. V and J are TRBV7-2 and TRBJ2-1; possible D gene TRBD1, 6 bases. This CDR3 comprises 15 residues. In germline, CDR1 is SGHTA, CDR2 FQGNSA. The V end was cut by 1 base, the J end by 3 bases, with 10 bases between. The CDR3 DNA is TGTGCCAGCAGCTTAGTTGGGACAAACTACAATGAGCAGTTCTTC. Protein: CASSLVGTNYNEQFF.

V and J are TRBV7-9 and TRBJ2-3; 8 bases agree with TRBD1. Trimming removed 7 bases from V and 0 bases from J; junction bases left unmatched: 3. The CDR3 has 14 amino acids. From germline, CDR1 is SEHNR and CDR2 FQNEAQ (reference sequence). The DNA for the CDR3 is TGTGCCAGCATTCGGGACAGGAGCACAGATACGCAGTATTTT. Amino acids: CASIRDRSTDTQYF.

Ten or more counts support this clonotype. This sequence joins TRBV20-1 and TRBJ1-1, with D tentatively TRBD1 (5 bases). Trimming removed 0 bases at V and 3 bases at J, with 20 bases between. This CDR3 is built from 17 residues. Germline V gene sequence: CDR1 DFQATT, CDR2 SNEGSKA (reference sequence). CDR3 region: CSARDIRGSLGDTEAFF. The CDR3 DNA reads TGCAGTGCTAGAGATATTAGGGGCTCCCTTGGGGACACTGAAGCTTTCTTT.

This clonotype has a handful of counts. The V call is TRBV7-6, the J call TRBJ1-4; 8 bases are a match to TRBD1. In germline, CDR1 is SGHVS, CDR2 FNYEAQ. This CDR3 is built from 15 residues. The V segment lost 5 bases and the J segment 4 bases; nucleotides outside the gene matches: 6. CDR3 nucleotides: TGTGCCAGCAGCCATCCGGGACAGGATAATGAAAAACTGTTTTTT. This gives the protein CASSHPGQDNEKLFF.

CDR3: CASSPGTGGEYTEAFF. The CDR3 DNA reads as TGTGCCAGCAGCCCGGGGACAGGGGGGGAATACACTGAAGCTTTCTTT. The rearrangement links TRBV7-9 to TRBJ1-1; 11 bases map to TRBD1. CDR3 length equals 16 residues. Trimming removed 5 bases from V and 3 bases from J; junction bases left unmatched: 8. Germline CDR1 is SEHNR and CDR2 is FQNEAQ (reference sequence).

This clonotype came up a few times. CDR3 nucleotides: TGCGCCAGCAGCTTCACAGGGCAGCACCAAGAGACCCAGTACTTC. Its translation is CASSFTGQHQETQYF. The J gene is TRBJ2-5, the V gene TRBV5-1; weak D call: TRBD1 (6 bases). There are 15 residues in the CDR3. Deletions cut 2 bases from V and 0 bases from J, with 11 bases between. In germline, CDR1 is SGHRS, CDR2 YFSETQ.

The chain recombines TRBV5-1 with TRBJ2-2; unclear D gene. Trimming removed 7 bases from V and 2 bases from J, with 15 bases in between. This CDR3 has 15 amino acids. CDR1 and CDR2 (germline): SGHRS, YFSETQ. CDR3 sequence reads: CASYPRAVNTGELFF. The CDR3 nucleotides are TGCGCCAGCTACCCAAGGGCAGTAAACACCGGGGAGCTGTTTTTT.

This clonotype was recorded many times. The rearrangement links TRBV12-3 or TRBV12-4 to TRBJ2-1, with 8 positions matching TRBD2. Trimming at V came to 6 bases and at J to 13 bases, leaving 8 bases not matched to a gene. The CDR3 contains 12 residues. As DNA, the CDR3 is TGTGCCAGCAGCCCTACTAGCGGAAATCAGTTCTTC. Protein: CASSPTSGNQFF.

This clonotype was counted a few times. J is TRBJ2-2 and V is TRBV24-1; 7 nucleotides align to TRBD1. This CDR3 is built from 15 residues. J lost 7 bases, V lost 10 bases, and 14 bases had no gene match. The germline V gene has CDR1 KGHDR and CDR2 SFDVKD. The CDR3 nucleotides read TGTGCCACGAGGCCCGACGGGGACAGTAGCGGGGAGCTGTTTTTT. It translates to CATRPDGDSSGELFF.

Of note for this clonotype: At one of its ends the junction is not consistent with the germline gene, which may arise from a read error. The chain joins TRBV7-3 to TRBJ1-5, with unresolved D. The CDR3 length is 17 residues. CDR1 and CDR2 from the germline V gene are SGHTA and FQGTGA. As DNA, the CDR3 is TGTGCCAGCAGCGTAACGCCCCCGGGATCCTTAGTCCAGCCCCAGCATTTT. Its protein product is CASSVTPPGSLVQPQHF.

This clonotype was counted between two and nine times. V and J are TRBV4-3 and TRBJ1-2, with 10 bases matching TRBD1. Trimming cost V 2 bases and J 5 bases; bases outside gene matches: 5. The germline CDR1 and CDR2 sequences are LGHNA and YSLEER. This CDR3 region has 15 residues. The CDR3 here is CASSQPGQGIYGYTF. CDR3 nucleotide sequence: TGCGCCAGCAGCCAACCGGGACAGGGGATTTATGGCTACACCTTC.

This clonotype was observed many times. This chain connects TRBV5-4 to TRBJ2-5; 7 bases agree with TRBD1. The CDR3 runs to 13 residues. Trimming took 7 bases from V and 3 from J; bases not matched to a gene: 6. The V gene's germline CDR1 is SGHNT and CDR2 YYREEE (reference sequence). This chain's CDR3 is CASAPGTEETQYF. Written as DNA, the CDR3 is TGTGCCAGCGCCCCCGGGACAGAAGAGACCCAGTACTTC.